This T cell receptor (beta chain) originates from a study of blood T cell repertoires in COVID-19. Study-wide context: PBMCs, B-cell-depleted T cells, or T cells were the source of the cDNA or gDNA that made up the material.

This table comes from immunoSEQ multiplex PCR, and its TCRdb copy is limited to in-frame clones, with some not included. Here the sample spans over 100,000 clones, approximately 83% being singletons. This clone was recorded a few times. Germline CDR1 LGHDT, CDR2 YNNKEL (reference sequence). The V gene end was trimmed by 7 bases and the J gene end by 8 bases; junction bases not matched to a gene: 3. The CDR3 spans 12 residues. Input material: peripheral blood. The receptor comes from a woman aged 70-85 years with acute or convalescent COVID-19. The chain carries TRBV3-1 (or the pseudogene TRBV3-2) and TRBJ2-1; TRBD1 matches at 9 bases. CDR3 in amino acids: CASKDRGDEQFF. The DNA of the CDR3 is TGTGCCAGCAAAGACAGGGGGGATGAGCAGTTCTTC.